These T cell receptor beta chains were read from a single sample in a study of blood T cell repertoires in COVID-19. TCRdb's copy holds only in-frame clones and misses some; the assay was immunoSEQ multiplex PCR. The table has 250,000 or so clones, about 93% seen once. The specimen was peripheral blood. These TCRs come from a young man with COVID-19, enrolled during active disease. The conserved cysteine and the conserved F or W are not part of the CDR3 here. The size of a clone is reported for some rows only, either as once, few or many, or as a class for expanded clones.

clone_size	v_call	cdr3_length	j_call	cdr3_aa
.	TRBV5-4	12	TRBJ1-2	ASRRTGDNYGYT
.	TRBV3-1/TRBV3-2	18	TRBJ2-3	ASSQGVTSGGAGSTDTQY
.	TRBV5-5	13	TRBJ1-6	ASSFSGEYNSPLH
.	TRBV18	12	TRBJ2-1	ASSPPDRYNEQF
.	TRBV10-3	15	TRBJ1-2	AISEDRGLGTLYGYT
.	TRBV12-3/TRBV12-4	10	TRBJ2-3	ASRLGGDTQY
.	TRBV18	12	TRBJ1-3	ASSSGQGRNTIY
.	TRBV6-1	12	TRBJ1-1	ASSDRRQLSEAF
.	TRBV24-1	16	TRBJ1-3	ATSVAGTGGDCGNTIY
.	TRBV10-1	13	TRBJ2-6	ASSEGAAGANVLT
once	TRBV18	15	TRBJ2-3	ASSTTSGGASADTQY
.	TRBV6-6	14	TRBJ1-1	ASSYSREGANTEAF
.	TRBV7-3	11	TRBJ1-5	ASSPTRDQPQH
.	TRBV6-5	13	TRBJ2-7	ASSRVVGSSYEQY
.	TRBV5-4	12	TRBJ1-2	ASSLVGGADGYT
.	TRBV7-6	12	TRBJ2-7	ASSLAPGGDEQY
.	TRBV28	15	TRBJ2-5	ASRPSTGVGGTETQY
.	TRBV2	14	TRBJ1-3	ASKPMEGLSGNTIY
.	TRBV5-6	12	TRBJ1-2	ASSLGLQPGGYT
.	TRBV6-4	12	TRBJ1-1	ASSDTDRATEAF
.	TRBV15	14	TRBJ1-4	ATSRPPGQGSEKLF
.	TRBV9	12	TRBJ1-4	ASSDRSTNEKLF
.	TRBV6-5	14	TRBJ1-3	ASSSSPRGAGNTIY
few	TRBV19	9	TRBJ2-2	ASRRSGELF
.	TRBV3-1/TRBV3-2	14	TRBJ2-1	ASSQDMVASYNEQF
.	TRBV7-6	14	TRBJ2-1	ASSQGLAGGSNEQF
.	TRBV12-3/TRBV12-4	9	TRBJ1-2	ASEQNYGYT
.	TRBV5-1	13	TRBJ1-1	ASSPWDRPYTEAF
.	TRBV18	14	TRBJ1-1	ASSSRLQGRETEAF